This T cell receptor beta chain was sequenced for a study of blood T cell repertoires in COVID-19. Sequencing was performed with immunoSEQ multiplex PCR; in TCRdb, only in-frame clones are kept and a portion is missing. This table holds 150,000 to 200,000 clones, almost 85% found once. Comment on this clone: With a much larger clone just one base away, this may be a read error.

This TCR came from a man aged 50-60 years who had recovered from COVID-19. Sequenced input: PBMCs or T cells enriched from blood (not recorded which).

The CDR3 DNA reads TGTGCCAGCAGCCGGACTAGCGGGAGCTCCTACGAGCAGTACTTC. Its translation: CASSRTSGSSYEQYF. The chain carries TRBV11-1 and TRBJ2-7; 13 bases align to TRBD2. Germline V lookup: CDR1 SGHAT, CDR2 FQDESV (reference sequence). This CDR3 comprises 15 residues. V shed 5 bases, J shed 0 bases, and the junction held 1 base outside the gene matches.